This paragraph covers one T cell receptor beta chain sequence. Its antigen is not identified. This record comes from a study of T cell responses to AZD1222 COVID-19 vaccine. Study outcomes and limitations: A reported finding is that nearly half of spike-specific TCRs target unmutated variant regions.

Repertoires were generated with immunoSEQ multiplex PCR, while TCRdb's copy carries only in-frame clones and drops some. The table includes some 130,000 clones, more than 85% detected once. The TCR was taken from an adult in good health. Here the sequenced sample was peripheral blood, taken on day 0 of AZD1222 vaccination.

This CDR3 is CASSLRGNNEKLFF. The CDR3 nucleotides are TGTGCCAGCAGCTTGCGGGGCAACAATGAAAAACTGTTTTTT. This chain uses TRBV5-4 with TRBJ1-4; a weak D match, TRBD1 (5 bases). Trimming pared 1 base from V and 5 bases from J, leaving 9 bases between. The germline V gene has CDR1 SGHNT and CDR2 YYREEE (reference sequence). The CDR3 sequence is 14 residues long.